These 30 T cell receptor beta chains originate from one sample sequenced in a study of neurological immune-mediated disorders. TCRdb re-analysed the 5' RACE reads in MiXCR, keeping a single row per CDR3 protein. Of tens of thousands of distinct CDR3 sequences listed, just over 2.5% are singletons. Sequencing was carried out using PBMCs. The receptor set was obtained from a woman in her 30s with multiple sclerosis.

Only a few counts were recorded for this clonotype. The chain couples TRBV7-2 to TRBJ1-5; tentatively, D is TRBD1 (6 bases). Trimming removed 3 bases at V and 7 bases at J, with 13 bases between. CDR3 size: 14 residues. Germline-derived CDR1 and CDR2 are SGHTA and FQGNSA. Here the CDR3 reads CASSFSGEKQPQHF. CDR3 bases: TGTGCCAGCAGCTTTTCAGGGGAGAAGCAGCCCCAGCATTTT.

This clonotype occurred many times. This chain uses TRBV6-5 with TRBJ2-7; no firm D call. The CDR3 extends over 15 amino acids. CDR1 and CDR2 (germline): MNHEY, SVGAGI. V lost 0 bases, J lost 2 bases, and 11 bases lay in between. The CDR3 region is CASSYSASLPYEQYF. CDR3 sequence (DNA): TGTGCCAGCAGTTACTCGGCCTCCCTCCCCTACGAGCAGTACTTC.

This clonotype has only a few counts. The chain carries TRBV28 and TRBJ2-5; no clear D gene. Germline assignment: CDR1 MDHEN and CDR2 SYDVKM. V was shortened by 4 bases and J by 9 bases, with 15 bases between the two germline ends. The CDR3 is 13 residues long. The CDR3 reads CASSSGVRTSQYF. In DNA, the CDR3 is TGTGCCAGCAGTTCTGGGGTCAGAACGTCCCAGTACTTC.

In its sample, this clonotype was seen many times. The chain carries TRBV7-9 and TRBJ2-3; D is undetermined. Germline CDR1 SEHNR, CDR2 FQNEAQ (reference sequence). Deletions cut 4 bases from V and 2 bases from J, with 13 bases between. The CDR3 runs to 15 residues. This chain's CDR3 is CASSSPGPNTDTQYF. For the CDR3, the DNA is TGTGCCAGCAGCTCCCCCGGGCCGAACACAGATACGCAGTATTTT.

This clonotype was recorded at least ten times. CDR3 amino acids: CASSDRENYEQYF. As DNA, the CDR3 is TGTGCCAGCTCAGACAGGGAAAACTACGAGCAGTACTTC. The chain links TRBV16 to TRBJ2-7, with 7 bases lining up with TRBD1. Unmatched junction bases numbered 7, after V lost 8 bases and J lost 3 bases. The V gene's germline CDR1 is KGHSY and CDR2 FQNENV. The CDR3 extends over 13 amino acids. The full variable domain, with the rest looked up from reference TRBV16 and TRBJ2-7, is GEEVAQTPKHLVRGEGQKAKLYCAPIKGHSYVFWYQQVLKNEFKFLISFQNENVFDETGMPKERFSAKCLPNSPCSLEIQATKLEDSAVYFCASSDRENYEQYFGPGTRLTVT.

At least ten counts were recorded for this clonotype. The CDR3 loop reads CASSPTSGSTDTQYF. In DNA form, the CDR3 reads TGTGCCAGCAGCCCGACTAGCGGGAGCACAGATACGCAGTATTTT. The J gene is TRBJ2-3, the V gene TRBV3-1; 10 nucleotides align to TRBD2. The junction had 1 base not matched to a gene; V was cut back by 4 bases and J by 0 bases. Germline V CDR1 and CDR2: LGHDT, YNNKEL (reference sequence). The CDR3 is 15 residues long.

In regard to this clonotype: Since a much larger clone is just one base distant, this may be a read error. V is TRBV7-2 and J is TRBJ2-1; 10 bases line up with TRBD2. The CDR3 is 15 residues long. The trim removed 4 bases at V and 9 bases at J, leaving 9 bases unmatched. CDR1 SGHTA and CDR2 FQGNSA come from the germline V gene. The CDR3 DNA sequence: TGTGCCAGCAGCTACTTCCAGCGGGAGGGCCGTGAGCAGTTCTTC. This encodes CASSYFQREGREQFF.

This clonotype appeared many times. The chain couples TRBV7-2 to TRBJ1-5; D not resolved. V gave up 3 bases and J gave up 2 bases, with 11 bases separating them. CDR1 is SGHTA, CDR2 FQGNSA, per germline. CDR3 length equals 15 residues. As DNA, the CDR3 is TGTGCCAGCAGCTTGTTACCCAACGGCAATCAGCCCCAGCATTTT. Its protein product is CASSLLPNGNQPQHF.

In its sample, this clonotype was seen many times. The chain links TRBV20-1 to TRBJ2-5; 8 bases are shared with TRBD2. V lost 3 bases, J lost 3 bases, and 9 bases stayed unmatched. This CDR3 region has 15 residues. Germline CDR1 reads DFQATT; CDR2 reads SNEGSKA (reference sequence). CDR3 nucleotides: TGCAGTGCTAGCTCCGGGGGGGCGGACGAAGAGACCCAGTACTTC. Its protein product is CSASSGGADEETQYF.

Ten or more counts support this clonotype. V and J are TRBV20-1 and TRBJ2-3; 11 bases are shared with TRBD2. This CDR3 contains 16 residues. The germline gives CDR1 DFQATT, CDR2 SNEGSKA (reference sequence). J was trimmed by 4 bases and V by 3 bases; bases with no gene match: 9. DNA for the CDR3: TGCAGTGCTAGCGAGTGGTCTAGCGGGAGGTCAGATACGCAGTATTTT. It specifies CSASEWSSGRSDTQYF.

This clonotype appeared many times. The V gene is TRBV12-3 or TRBV12-4, the J gene TRBJ2-1, with D possibly being TRBD2 (6 bases). The CDR3 extends over 17 amino acids. Trimming cost V 4 bases and J 4 bases, with 20 bases left between them. The chain's CDR3 is CASSSHYTSRSYNEQFF. CDR3 bases: TGTGCCAGCAGTTCCCACTACACTAGCAGATCGTACAATGAGCAGTTCTTC.

This clonotype was recorded at least ten times. The chain carries TRBV7-2 and TRBJ2-7; TRBD1 matches 7 bases. CDR1 SGHTA and CDR2 FQGNSA come from the germline V gene. The CDR3 consists of 17 residues. Germline trimming cut 3 bases from V and 3 bases from J; bases unmatched to any gene: 14. CDR3 DNA sequence: TGTGCCAGCAGCTTTACCACAGGGGCCCCCAGGAACTACGAGCAGTACTTC. Amino acid sequence: CASSFTTGAPRNYEQYF.

This clonotype has ten or more counts. The chain combines TRBV20-1 with TRBJ2-7; D is undetermined. V lost 3 bases, J lost 3 bases, and 12 bases lay in between. This CDR3 comprises 13 residues. CDR1 and CDR2 from the germline V gene are DFQATT and SNEGSKA (reference sequence). The CDR3 DNA reads as TGCAGTGCTAGTTCCAGCCCGGACTACGAGCAGTACTTC. Translation gives CSASSSPDYEQYF.

In this sample, this clonotype turned up many times. The chain couples TRBV20-1 to TRBJ1-5; possible D gene TRBD1, 5 bases. V lost 7 bases, J lost 11 bases, and 24 bases lay in between. Germline V gives CDR1 DFQATT, CDR2 SNEGSKA (reference sequence). The CDR3 sequence is 14 residues long. CDR3 sequence: CSGTNRDPGMSQHF. The CDR3 DNA follows: TGCAGTGGGACGAACCGGGACCCGGGGATGTCCCAGCATTTT.

This clonotype was recorded many times. This chain uses TRBV4-2 with TRBJ2-7; TRBD2 agrees at 9 bases. This CDR3 is built from 14 residues. Germline CDR1 LGHNA, CDR2 YNFKEQ. V shed 1 base and J 7 bases; nucleotides not matched to a gene: 5. The DNA of the CDR3 is TGTGCCAGCAGCCAAGCTAGCGGGGTTCGAGAGCAGTACTTC. Protein sequence: CASSQASGVREQYF.

This clonotype occurred many times. The chain joins TRBV7-9 to TRBJ1-1; D is perhaps TRBD1 (6 bases). V was trimmed by 5 bases and J by 5 bases, leaving 15 bases between them. The CDR3 is 14 residues long. Germline loops: CDR1 SEHNR, CDR2 FQNEAQ (reference sequence). The CDR3 region is CASSEGVEGTEAFF. The CDR3 coding sequence is TGTGCCAGCAGCGAGGGGGTAGAGGGGACTGAAGCTTTCTTT.

This clonotype occurred many times. The chain joins TRBV20-1 to TRBJ2-1; TRBD2 matches 13 bases. The CDR3 contains 17 residues. Per germline, CDR1 DFQATT and CDR2 SNEGSKA (reference sequence). V was clipped by 1 base and J by 6 bases; unmatched bases: 9. The CDR3 DNA is TGCAGTGCTAGAGCTCACCTCGGGACTAGCGGGATCAATGAGCAGTTCTTC. It yields the protein CSARAHLGTSGINEQFF.

This clonotype has at least ten counts. V is TRBV5-1 and J is TRBJ2-3; TRBD2 matches at 7 bases. Germline V gene data show CDR1 as SGHRS and CDR2 as YFSETQ. Trimming took 3 bases from V and 0 from J; bases not matched to a gene: 16. There are 19 residues in the CDR3. Here the CDR3 reads CASSYTLTGTITSTDTQYF. CDR3 nucleotides: TGCGCCAGCAGCTACACGTTAACCGGGACTATAACTAGCACAGATACGCAGTATTTT.

A remark on this clonotype: A read error may produce the germline difference seen at one junction end. The DNA of the CDR3 is TGTGCCTGGAGTCAGGACACCGAAGCTTTCTTT. The encoded protein is CAWSQDTEAFF. The gene calls are TRBV30 and TRBJ1-1, with TRBD1 as a possible D gene (5 bases). The CDR3 has 11 amino acids. Looked up from germline, CDR1 is GTSNPN and CDR2 is SVGIG (reference sequence).

This clonotype was counted many times. The CDR3 DNA follows: TGTGCCACCAGTGATTTGAACCTAGCGGGCCATGAGCAGTTCTTC. It codes for CATSDLNLAGHEQFF. This chain uses TRBV24-1 with TRBJ2-1, with 8 nucleotides matching TRBD2. J was trimmed by 8 bases and V by 0 bases; bases with no gene match: 5. The CDR3 runs to 15 residues. Germline V gives CDR1 KGHDR, CDR2 SFDVKD.

The table lists this clonotype with many counts. This chain connects TRBV7-2 to TRBJ2-1; TRBD2 agrees at 10 bases. Unmatched junction bases numbered 4, after V lost 5 bases and J lost 6 bases. Per the germline V gene, CDR1 is SGHTA and CDR2 is FQGNSA. The CDR3 spans 14 residues. The CDR3 DNA is TGTGCCAGCAGCAAACGGACTAGCGGCAATGAGCAGTTCTTC. Protein sequence: CASSKRTSGNEQFF. Variable domain in full (rest from reference TRBV7-2 and TRBJ2-1): GAGVSQSPSNKVTEKGKDVELRCDPISGHTALYWYRQSLGQGLEFLIYFQGNSAPDKSGLPSDRFSAERTGGSVSTLTIQRTQQEDSAVYLCASSKRTSGNEQFFGPGTRLTVL.

This clonotype was observed at least ten times. The rearrangement uses TRBV20-1 and TRBJ2-7, with TRBD2 matching over 10 bases. The germline CDR1 and CDR2 sequences are DFQATT and SNEGSKA (reference sequence). V dropped 4 bases and J dropped 7; count of bases not matched to a gene: 16. The CDR3 is 16 amino acids. The DNA of the CDR3 is TGCAGTGCTAACCCGGTGGGAGCGGGAGGGTCTGGGGAGCAGTACTTC. As protein: CSANPVGAGGSGEQYF.

At least ten counts were recorded for this clonotype. The chain is built from TRBV27 and TRBJ1-2; D perhaps matches TRBD1 (5 bases). In germline, CDR1 is MNHEY, CDR2 SMNVEV (reference sequence). V was pared by 5 bases and J by 4 bases, with 11 bases between. This CDR3 contains 13 residues. Here the CDR3 reads CASSRNRLYGYTF. The CDR3 DNA sequence: TGTGCCAGCAGTCGGAACAGGCTCTATGGCTACACCTTC.

This clonotype was seen ten or more times. V and J are TRBV12-3 or TRBV12-4 and TRBJ1-1, with D perhaps matching TRBD1 (5 bases). V was pared by 3 bases and J by 5 bases, with 13 bases between. The CDR3 has 14 amino acids. CDR3 coding DNA: TGTGCCAGCAGTTTTGGGGGGGAGGAGACTGAAGCTTTCTTT. Protein sequence: CASSFGGEETEAFF.

This clonotype appeared many times. The germline gene is not matched at one end of the junction; a read error may be the cause. The chain recombines TRBV25-1 with TRBJ2-3; 9 bases are shared with TRBD2. Germline lookup yields CDR1 MGHDK and CDR2 SYGVNS. CDR3 length: 17 residues. CDR3 DNA sequence: TGTGCCAGCAGGGAATACCCTATGTCTAGCGGGGAGGATACGCAGTATTTT. It specifies CASREYPMSSGEDTQYF. Full variable domain (missing parts from reference TRBV25-1 and TRBJ2-3): EADIYQTPRYLVIGTGKKITLECSQTMGHDKMYWYQQDPGMELHLIHYSYGVNSTEKGDLSSESTVSRIRTEHFPLTLESARPSHTSQYLCASREYPMSSGEDTQYFGPGTRLTVL.

This clonotype was counted at least ten times. CDR3 nucleotides: TGCAGTGCCGCGCACGGGGGGTACAATGAGCAGTTCTTC. The encoded protein is CSAAHGGYNEQFF. V gene TRBV20-1 combines with J gene TRBJ2-1; TRBD2 matches 7 bases. J gave up 4 bases and V 6 bases, and 6 bases lay outside the gene matches. The V gene's germline CDR1 is DFQATT and CDR2 SNEGSKA (reference sequence). The CDR3 is made up of 13 amino acids.

In its sample, this clonotype was seen many times. This chain links TRBV24-1 with TRBJ2-1, with TRBD2 matching 15 bases. After removal of 2 bases from V and 8 bases from J, the junction contained 9 bases not matched to a gene. Germline values: CDR1 KGHDR, CDR2 SFDVKD. The CDR3 extends over 18 amino acids. The CDR3 loop reads CATSDSRGLAGGIDEQFF. CDR3 bases: TGTGCCACCAGTGATTCCCGAGGACTAGCGGGAGGGATCGATGAGCAGTTCTTC.

This clonotype was seen at least ten times. The chain uses TRBV19 and TRBJ1-1, with TRBD1 matching 7 bases. Trimming removed 6 bases from V and 1 base from J; junction bases left unmatched: 5. The germline CDR1 and CDR2 sequences are LNHDA and SQIVND (reference sequence). The CDR3 has 14 amino acids. The CDR3 DNA sequence: TGTGCCAGTAGAGGGGGCGGATGGAACACTGAAGCTTTCTTT. Encoded protein: CASRGGGWNTEAFF.

This clonotype was seen ten or more times. The chain recombines TRBV5-1 with TRBJ1-2; D unclear. The V and J ends lost 4 bases and 2 bases respectively, with 9 bases between them. Germline loops: CDR1 SGHRS, CDR2 YFSETQ. The CDR3 is 13 amino acids. DNA for the CDR3: TGCGCCAGCAGCAAAGTCACAAACTATGGCTACACCTTC. Encoded protein: CASSKVTNYGYTF.

This clonotype was observed at least ten times. The chain carries TRBV12-3 or TRBV12-4 and TRBJ2-3, with 7 bases fitting TRBD1. The J segment lost 2 bases and the V segment lost 6 bases, leaving 5 bases of the junction unmatched. This CDR3 has 14 residues. The CDR3 loop is CASRGQLFTDTQYF. DNA of the CDR3: TGTGCCAGCAGGGGACAGCTCTTCACAGATACGCAGTATTTT.